Shown below are 31 T cell receptor beta chains from a single sample sequenced in a study of T cells in Graves' hyperthyroidism and ophthalmopathy. Amplification of TCR beta CDR3 regions was performed using RNA transcripts as template. During a first-round RT-PCR of the TCR CDR3, the HTBI primer set was used. TCRdb reprocessed the multiplex PCR reads via MiXCR and lists one record per CDR3 protein. The repertoire has over 300,000 distinct CDR3 sequences, 14% of them found once; the top ten carry 9.5% to 12%. The sequenced sample was blood. The receptor source for this set is a woman aged 55-69 years with Graves' hyperthyroidism.

The V and J genes are TRBV19 and TRBJ2-2, with unresolved D. Trimming took 7 bases from V and 5 from J, leaving 11 bases between them. The germline V gene has CDR1 LNHDA and CDR2 SQIVND (reference sequence). The CDR3 is made up of 13 amino acids. The CDR3 is CASIRTRTGELFF. CDR3 nucleotides: TGTGCCAGTATCCGAACCCGGACCGGGGAGCTGTTTTTT.

This clonotype was found many times. The chain is built from TRBV28 and TRBJ1-6; D not certain. The CDR3 spans 15 residues. The V gene's germline CDR1 is MDHEN and CDR2 SYDVKM. With 5 bases removed from V and 5 bases from J, the gap between germline ends came to 13 bases. CDR3 in amino acids: CASSPPGGHNSPLHF. The CDR3 nucleotides are TGTGCCAGCAGTCCCCCAGGCGGACATAATTCACCCCTCCACTTT.

This clonotype was found a few times. This chain uses TRBV13 with TRBJ1-1; 8 nucleotides line up with TRBD1. The CDR3 is 14 amino acids. CDR1 and CDR2 (germline): PRHDT, FYEKMQ (reference sequence). The trim removed 5 bases at V and 5 bases at J, leaving 7 bases unmatched. Here the CDR3 reads CASSQQGGNTEAFF. The CDR3, as DNA: TGTGCCAGCAGCCAACAGGGGGGGAATACTGAAGCTTTCTTT.

In this sample, this clonotype turned up many times. V gene TRBV7-2 combines with J gene TRBJ2-1, with D possibly matching TRBD2 (5 bases). The CDR3 extends over 13 amino acids. Looked up from germline, CDR1 is SGHTA and CDR2 is FQGNSA. The V and J ends lost 5 bases and 15 bases respectively, with 20 bases between them. The CDR3 DNA reads as TGTGCCAGCAGCGCTTCCCTACAGCGGCCGGGGTTCTTC. This gives the protein CASSASLQRPGFF. Full variable domain (missing parts from reference TRBV7-2 and TRBJ2-1): GAGVSQSPSNKVTEKGKDVELRCDPISGHTALYWYRQSLGQGLEFLIYFQGNSAPDKSGLPSDRFSAERTGGSVSTLTIQRTQQEDSAVYLCASSASLQRPGFFGPGTRLTVL.

V gene TRBV20-1 combines with J gene TRBJ1-2; D is ambiguous. The germline V gene has CDR1 DFQATT and CDR2 SNEGSKA (reference sequence). Trimming took off 2 bases at V and 8 bases at J, with 12 bases between the two ends. This CDR3 comprises 12 residues. Here the CDR3 reads CSARQEVRGYTF. The CDR3 bases are TGCAGTGCTAGACAGGAGGTGAGGGGCTACACCTTC.

The sample holds many counts of this clonotype. The rearrangement joins TRBV7-9 to TRBJ2-3, with 10 nucleotides matching TRBD2. Germline V gives CDR1 SEHNR, CDR2 FQNEAQ (reference sequence). The CDR3 contains 16 residues. With V trimmed by 6 bases and J by 6 bases, 12 bases remained unmatched. The CDR3 reads CASRDLAGALQDTQYF. The CDR3 region has the DNA TGTGCCAGCAGGGATCTAGCGGGAGCGCTTCAGGATACGCAGTATTTT.

Many counts were recorded for this clonotype. V is TRBV18 and J is TRBJ1-1; D possibly corresponds to TRBD1 (5 bases). Germline V gene sequence: CDR1 KGHSH, CDR2 LQKENI. V was cut by 8 bases and J by 0 bases, with 19 bases left in between. CDR3 length equals 16 residues. CDR3 in amino acids: CASQAGGSSLNTEAFF. The CDR3 nucleotides are TGTGCCAGCCAGGCGGGGGGGTCGTCCCTGAACACTGAAGCTTTCTTT.

This clonotype was found many times. V gene TRBV18 combines with J gene TRBJ1-2, with D hard to call. V lost 0 bases and J 5 bases, leaving 10 bases between the germline ends. Germline CDR1 is KGHSH and CDR2 is LQKENI. The CDR3 runs 14 residues. CDR3 sequence: CASSPPSDGYGYTF. The CDR3, as DNA: TGTGCCAGCTCACCACCATCGGACGGGTATGGCTACACCTTC.

The chain recombines TRBV7-9 with TRBJ1-2, with 10 bases identical to TRBD1. The CDR3 has 15 residues. V shed 3 bases and J 4 bases; nucleotides not matched to a gene: 5. Germline-derived CDR1 and CDR2 are SEHNR and FQNEAQ (reference sequence). In DNA form, the CDR3 reads TGTGCCAGCAGCTTTAGCGGGACAGGGGCCTATGGCTACACCTTC. Its protein is CASSFSGTGAYGYTF.

This clonotype showed up just a few times. This chain joins TRBV4-1 and TRBJ2-5, with D possibly being TRBD1 (6 bases). The CDR3 runs to 15 residues. The V end lost 4 bases, the J end lost 2 bases, and 14 bases lay between the germline ends. Per the germline V gene, CDR1 is MGHRA and CDR2 is YSYEKL. The CDR3 DNA follows: TGCGCCAGCAGCCCCCGGGACAACCAACAAGAGACCCAGTACTTC. Its protein is CASSPRDNQQETQYF.

This clonotype was observed once. This rearrangement joins TRBV24-1 to TRBJ2-5; unclear D gene. The CDR3 has 15 residues. Germline V gene sequence: CDR1 KGHDR, CDR2 SFDVKD. The V end lost 4 bases, the J end lost 2 bases, and 13 bases lay between the germline ends. CDR3 DNA: TGTGCCACCAGTGACCCGAGGACCGTACAAGAGACCCAGTACTTC. It translates to CATSDPRTVQETQYF.

This clonotype appeared many times. The V and J genes are TRBV20-1 and TRBJ2-1; perhaps TRBD2 as D (6 bases). Trimming removed 2 bases at V and 6 bases at J, with 14 bases between. The CDR3 spans 14 residues. CDR1 and CDR2 (germline): DFQATT, SNEGSKA (reference sequence). CDR3 nucleotide sequence: TGCAGTGCTAGACAGCGGGCCCTCGCCAATGAGCAGTTCTTC. It encodes CSARQRALANEQFF.

On this clonotype: This may be a read error, as it is one base from a much larger clone. V gene TRBV9 combines with J gene TRBJ2-3; 12 positions agree with TRBD2. Germline values: CDR1 SGDLS, CDR2 YYNGEE. This CDR3 is built from 17 residues. Written as DNA, the CDR3 is TGTGCCAGCAGCGTAGAGCTAGCGGGAGGGCCATCAGATGCGCAGTATTTT. Translating it yields CASSVELAGGPSDAQYF. The full variable domain, completed using reference TRBV9 and TRBJ2-3, is DSGVTQTPKHLITATGQRVTLRCSPRSGDLSVYWYQQSLDQGLQFLIQYYNGEERAKGNILERFSAQQFPDLHSELNLSSLELGDSALYFCASSVELAGGPSDAQYFGPGTRLTVL.

This clonotype came up many times. This chain connects TRBV10-1 to TRBJ2-7, with no clear D. Between the trimmed V and J ends, which lost 7 bases and 6 bases, there was a span of 25 bases. CDR1 WNHNN and CDR2 SYGVQD come from the germline V gene (reference sequence). The CDR3 has 16 residues. CDR3 residues: CASTDLDQLPRCEQYF. CDR3 coding DNA: TGCGCCAGCACTGACCTGGACCAGCTCCCCCGGTGCGAGCAGTACTTC.

Ten or more counts support this clonotype. The rearrangement links TRBV12-3 or TRBV12-4 to TRBJ1-2; D not resolved. The CDR3 is 13 amino acids. Trimming cost V 6 bases and J 4 bases, with 12 bases left between them. The CDR3 protein is CASRRTTRYGYTF. In nucleotides, the CDR3 is TGTGCCAGCAGAAGGACGACCCGCTATGGCTACACCTTC.

Only a few counts were recorded for this clonotype. The gene calls are TRBV11-2 and TRBJ2-7, with a weak D call TRBD1 (5 bases). The CDR3 contains 16 residues. Trimming shortened V by 5 bases and J by 7 bases, and 24 bases separated the two germline ends. CDR1 SGHAT and CDR2 FQNNGV come from the germline V gene. For the CDR3, the DNA is TGTGCCAGCAGCCAAGAAAGGGGCCGTAGGATGTGGGAGCAGTACTTC. This encodes CASSQERGRRMWEQYF. Full variable domain (missing parts from reference TRBV11-2 and TRBJ2-7): EAGVAQSPRYKIIEKRQSVAFWCNPISGHATLYWYQQILGQGPKLLIQFQNNGVVDDSQLPKDRFSAERLKGVDSTLKIQPAKLEDSAVYLCASSQERGRRMWEQYFGPGTRLTVT.

This clonotype was found many times. The rearrangement uses TRBV30 and TRBJ1-2, with a possible D match to TRBD1 (6 bases). The CDR3 runs to 11 residues. Trimming took off 3 bases at V and 5 bases at J, with 7 bases between the two ends. The germline V gene encodes CDR1 GTSNPN and CDR2 SVGIG (reference sequence). The DNA for the CDR3 is TGTGCCTGGAGCACAGGGTATGGCTACACCTTC. Its translation: CAWSTGYGYTF.

This clonotype came up a few times. This chain joins TRBV14 and TRBJ2-4; D ambiguous. The CDR3 spans 13 residues. Per the germline V gene, CDR1 is SGHDN and CDR2 is FVKESK. V was clipped by 4 bases and J by 4 bases, with 8 bases between them. The CDR3 DNA sequence: TGTGCCAGCAGCCGCGACAAAAAAAACATTCAGTACTTC. This sequence encodes CASSRDKKNIQYF.

V and J are TRBV5-4 and TRBJ2-1; D call uncertain. Between the trimmed V and J ends, which lost 4 bases and 3 bases, there was a span of 17 bases. Germline loops: CDR1 SGHNT, CDR2 YYREEE (reference sequence). The CDR3 has 16 residues. CDR3 bases: TGTGCCAGCAGCCTCGAAGCCGGGCGAAGCTACAATGAGCAGTTCTTC. Its translation: CASSLEAGRSYNEQFF.

This clonotype occurred a few times. The chain employs TRBV20-1 and TRBJ2-5; D may be TRBD2 (6 bases). V lost 0 bases to trimming and J lost 4 bases, with 12 bases between them. Germline V CDR1 and CDR2: DFQATT, SNEGSKA (reference sequence). This CDR3 has 14 residues. The DNA for the CDR3 is TGCAGTGCTAGAGATTTGCGGAGGGGAGAGACCCAGTACTTC. Translation gives CSARDLRRGETQYF.

About this clonotype: Just one base apart from a much larger clone, this may be a read error. This CDR3 reads CAWRGLVGGELFF. The CDR3 DNA sequence: TGTGCCTGGCGTGGACTAGTAGGCGGGGAGCTGTTTTTT. The gene calls are TRBV30 and TRBJ2-2; 7 bases are a match to TRBD2. Germline CDR1 and CDR2: GTSNPN and SVGIG (reference sequence). The CDR3 spans 13 residues. After removal of 5 bases from V and 7 bases from J, the junction contained 7 bases not matched to a gene.

The chain has TRBV19 and TRBJ1-2; D is unclear. The V gene lost 7 bases and the J gene lost 4 bases, with 13 bases spanning the gap. CDR1 LNHDA and CDR2 SQIVND come from the germline V gene (reference sequence). CDR3 size: 13 residues. CDR3 in DNA: TGTGCCAGTAATCGTGCAACTGGCTATGGCTACACCTTC. Its translation is CASNRATGYGYTF.

To note about this clonotype: A single base separates this from a much larger clone, so it may be a read error. The J gene is TRBJ2-1, the V gene TRBV18, with TRBD2 identical over 8 bases. The germline CDR1 and CDR2 sequences are KGHSH and LQKENI. The CDR3 is 14 amino acids. The CDR3 DNA reads as TGTGCCAGCTTACCAGAGGGACTAGACAATGAGCAGTTCTTC. Encoded protein: CASLPEGLDNEQFF.

The CDR3 DNA reads as TGTGCCAGCACTCTGAACCGGCATTCTGGAAACACCATATATTTT. The encoded protein is CASTLNRHSGNTIYF. This chain joins TRBV6-1 and TRBJ1-3; D remains unclear. V gave up 7 bases and J gave up 1 base, with 14 bases separating them. Germline CDR1 reads MNHNS; CDR2 reads SASEGT. The CDR3 covers 15 residues.

This clonotype was counted at least ten times. The chain joins TRBV30 to TRBJ2-3; the match to TRBD1 covers 7 bases. The CDR3 runs 12 residues. V dropped 7 bases and J dropped 4; count of bases not matched to a gene: 5. The germline gives CDR1 GTSNPN, CDR2 SVGIG (reference sequence). CDR3 sequence (DNA): TGTGCCTTCCTCCAGGGGGCAGATACGCAGTATTTT. It encodes CAFLQGADTQYF.

This clonotype was seen ten or more times. The V and J genes are TRBV6-1 and TRBJ2-7, with TRBD1 as a possible D gene (6 bases). The CDR3 extends over 13 amino acids. The germline CDR1 and CDR2 sequences are MNHNS and SASEGT. The V end was cut by 6 bases, the J end by 2 bases, with 11 bases between. CDR3 sequence: CASSRDTAYEQYF. The CDR3 nucleotides read TGTGCCAGCAGCAGGGACACCGCCTACGAGCAGTACTTC.

This clonotype was seen repeatedly, ten times or more. The chain combines TRBV24-1 with TRBJ2-1; 10 positions agree with TRBD2. The CDR3 is made up of 16 amino acids. Germline lookup yields CDR1 KGHDR and CDR2 SFDVKD. Unmatched junction bases numbered 9, after V lost 4 bases and J lost 7 bases. CDR3 region: CATSDLSGRAENEQFF. DNA of the CDR3: TGTGCCACCAGTGACCTCAGCGGGAGGGCGGAAAATGAGCAGTTCTTC.

DNA of the CDR3: TGTGCCAGCAGCTCGACTAGCGGGAGGGTTTACAATGAGCAGTTCTTC. Amino acid sequence: CASSSTSGRVYNEQFF. This chain uses TRBV11-3 with TRBJ2-1; the match to TRBD2 covers 14 bases. The CDR3 totals 16 residues. In germline, CDR1 is SGHNT, CDR2 YENEEA. V was pared by 4 bases and J by 4 bases, with 3 bases of the junction left unmatched.

This clonotype was counted only a few times. This chain joins TRBV19 and TRBJ2-5; the D gene is possibly TRBD2 (6 bases). CDR3 length: 14 residues. The V gene lost 5 bases and the J gene lost 5 bases, with 15 bases spanning the gap. The V gene's germline CDR1 is LNHDA and CDR2 SQIVND (reference sequence). CDR3 bases: TGTGCCAGTAGTGGAGGGACGGGGAGGGAGACCCAGTACTTC. Protein sequence: CASSGGTGRETQYF.

This clonotype has ten or more counts. The chain uses TRBV18 and TRBJ1-1; possibly TRBD1 for D (6 bases). Germline CDR1 reads KGHSH; CDR2 reads LQKENI. The CDR3 contains 14 residues. Trimming shortened V by 3 bases and J by 4 bases, and 12 bases separated the two germline ends. CDR3 residues: CASSPPGHSTEAFF. The CDR3 DNA sequence: TGTGCCAGCTCACCTCCGGGACACAGCACTGAAGCTTTCTTT.

This clonotype was observed many times. V is TRBV18 and J is TRBJ2-5; D is uncertain. The CDR3 spans 14 residues. CDR1 is KGHSH and CDR2 is LQKENI in the germline V gene. V lost 0 bases and J 7 bases, leaving 12 bases between the germline ends. CDR3 nucleotide sequence: TGTGCCAGCTCACCACCTGAGCCCTGGGGGACCCAGTACTTC. Protein: CASSPPEPWGTQYF.